The 16 T cell receptor beta chains listed next were all sequenced from one sample in a study of Ad26.COV2.S vaccination and SARS-CoV-2 variants (dated by TCRdb to about 2021). Libraries were constructed by the immunoSEQ multiplex PCR assay. The clones in this table, taken by TCRdb from immuneACCESS, are in-frame only. Not every clone is retained; where verified, under half of the shortfall comes from an unresolved V gene, and the cause of the rest is unknown. Within this sample are about half a million clones, with approximately 90% of them counted one time only. The top ten constitute over 1.5% of the sample. Per the publication, the treatment or condition label means: approximately 18 received Ad26.COV2.S at low or high dose, single or two shots; 5 received placebo; per-sample allocation not given. Repertoires of vaccine and placebo recipients were sequenced from samples taken on day 63 after the first injection.

Sequencing used peripheral blood, obtained in a trial of Ad26.COV2.S vaccine versus placebo. These receptors all come from a person between 18 and 65 years old who received the Ad26.COV2.S COVID-19 vaccine or a placebo.

This clone has more than one count but fewer than ten. This chain links TRBV7-9 with TRBJ1-1; D is unclear. CDR3 length: 14 amino acids. Trimming stripped 2 bases from V and 3 bases from J, with 10 bases between. Germline loops: CDR1 SEHNR, CDR2 FQNEAQ (reference sequence). The CDR3 spells CASSLSEFHTEAFF. The CDR3 DNA sequence: TGTGCCAGCAGCTTAAGTGAGTTTCACACTGAAGCTTTCTTT. The full variable domain, in which reference TRBV7-9 and TRBJ1-1 provide the parts outside the CDR3, is DTGVSQNPRHKITKRGQNVTFRCDPISEHNRLYWYRQTLGQGPEFLTYFQNEAQLEKSRLLSDRFSAERPKGSFSTLEIQRTEQGDSAMYLCASSLSEFHTEAFFGQGTRLTVV.

The chain employs TRBV6-5 and TRBJ2-3; TRBD1 agrees at 7 bases. Unmatched junction bases numbered 4, after V lost 7 bases and J lost 3 bases. Looked up from germline, CDR1 is MNHEY and CDR2 is SVGAGI. This CDR3 contains 13 residues. CDR3 sequence: CASTEQGTDTQYF. Here the CDR3 DNA reads TGTGCCAGCACAGAACAGGGGACAGATACGCAGTATTTT.

The chain links TRBV7-3 to TRBJ1-1; maybe TRBD1 (5 bases). CDR1 SGHTA and CDR2 FQGTGA come from the germline V gene. This CDR3 spans 13 amino acids. Trimming removed 1 base at V and 6 bases at J, with 9 bases between. The CDR3 nucleotides read TGTGCCAGCAGCTTAATCGTAGGGGCTGAAGCTTTCTTT. Translated, it gives CASSLIVGAEAFF.

The CDR3 loop is CASSLPGWGTEAFF. CDR3 sequence (DNA): TGCGCCAGCAGCTTGCCAGGTTGGGGCACTGAAGCTTTCTTT. The genes are TRBV5-1 and TRBJ1-1; D call uncertain. The CDR3 has 14 amino acids. CDR1 SGHRS and CDR2 YFSETQ come from the germline V gene. V was trimmed by 1 base and J by 4 bases, leaving 11 bases between them.

This rearrangement joins TRBV6-6 to TRBJ1-2; tentatively, D is TRBD1 (5 bases). In germline, CDR1 is MNHNY, CDR2 SVGAGI (reference sequence). The CDR3 totals 14 residues. Trimming took off 6 bases at V and 3 bases at J, with 14 bases between the two ends. The CDR3 sequence: CASRSTGGDYGYTF. The CDR3 region has the DNA TGTGCCAGCAGATCAACAGGCGGGGACTATGGCTACACCTTC.

On this clone itself: The germline gene is not matched at one end of the junction; a read error may be the cause. This rearrangement joins TRBV6-1 to TRBJ2-1; D possibly uses TRBD1 or TRBD2 (5 bases each). There are 11 residues in the CDR3. Germline assignment: CDR1 MNHNS and CDR2 SASEGT. The CDR3 loop reads CASSEARGQLF. The CDR3 region has the DNA TGTGCCAGCAGTGAAGCGAGGGGCCAGCTCTTC.

This chain joins TRBV2 and TRBJ1-1, with no clear D. Trimming pared 6 bases from V and 0 bases from J, leaving 11 bases between. This CDR3 is built from 14 residues. Germline V gene data show CDR1 as SNHLY and CDR2 as FYNNEI. In DNA, the CDR3 is TGTGCCAGCAGCGGCGTTGGAGTGAACACTGAAGCTTTCTTT. The encoded protein is CASSGVGVNTEAFF.

The V and J genes are TRBV19 and TRBJ1-4; D remains unclear. Trimming shortened V by 4 bases and J by 8 bases, and 14 bases separated the two germline ends. This CDR3 comprises 14 residues. Per the germline V gene, CDR1 is LNHDA and CDR2 is SQIVND (reference sequence). As DNA, the CDR3 is TGTGCCAGTAGTAGGGCCCACGGGGTCGAAAAACTGTTTTTT. Translated: CASSRAHGVEKLFF. Supplemented by reference TRBV19 and TRBJ1-4, the full variable domain reads DGGITQSPKYLFRKEGQNVTLSCEQNLNHDAMYWYRQDPGQGLRLIYYSQIVNDFQKGDIAEGYSVSREKKESFPLTVTSAQKNPTAFYLCASSRAHGVEKLFFGSGTQLSVL.

The V and J genes are TRBV19 and TRBJ2-3; either TRBD1 or TRBD2 may supply D (5 bases each). Germline values: CDR1 LNHDA, CDR2 SQIVND (reference sequence). V was shortened by 8 bases and J by 2 bases, with 11 bases between the two germline ends. This CDR3 region has 13 residues. CDR3 coding DNA: TGTGCCAGTGGGGGTTTGAACACAGATACGCAGTATTTT. This translates into CASGGLNTDTQYF. Combining the CDR3 with reference TRBV19 and TRBJ2-3 gives the whole variable domain DGGITQSPKYLFRKEGQNVTLSCEQNLNHDAMYWYRQDPGQGLRLIYYSQIVNDFQKGDIAEGYSVSREKKESFPLTVTSAQKNPTAFYLCASGGLNTDTQYFGPGTRLTVL.

CDR3 residues: CASKSDGFNYGYTF. CDR3 nucleotides: TGTGCCAGCAAGTCGGACGGATTCAACTATGGCTACACCTTC. The J gene is TRBJ1-2, the V gene TRBV6-5; D is undetermined. Germline V gene data show CDR1 as MNHEY and CDR2 as SVGAGI. The CDR3 has 14 amino acids. The ends were cut back, 7 bases at V and 2 bases at J, with 14 bases in the middle.

The CDR3 reads CASSPSGIPSDTQYF. CDR3 DNA: TGTGCCAGCAGCCCTAGCGGGATACCCTCAGATACGCAGTATTTT. The V and J genes are TRBV7-3 and TRBJ2-3; 9 nucleotides align to TRBD2. The CDR3 extends over 15 amino acids. In germline, CDR1 is SGHTA, CDR2 FQGTGA. Trimming cost V 5 bases and J 4 bases; bases outside gene matches: 7. The whole variable domain, filled in from reference TRBV7-3 and TRBJ2-3, reads GAGVSQTPSNKVTEKGKYVELRCDPISGHTALYWYRQSLGQGPEFLIYFQGTGAADDSGLPNDRFFAVRPEGSVSTLKIQRTERGDSAVYLCASSPSGIPSDTQYFGPGTRLTVL.

The V call is TRBV20-1, the J call TRBJ2-3; D is undetermined. The CDR3 length is 16 residues. The germline CDR1 and CDR2 sequences are DFQATT and SNEGSKA (reference sequence). Trimming cost V 3 bases and J 8 bases, with 24 bases left between them. CDR3 in amino acids: CSASSRKLYKLGTQYF. In nucleotides, the CDR3 is TGCAGTGCTAGTAGTCGGAAACTATACAAATTGGGTACGCAGTATTTT.

The V gene is TRBV11-1, the J gene TRBJ2-7; 7 positions agree with TRBD1. The length of the CDR3 is 15 residues. J was trimmed by 0 bases and V by 5 bases; bases with no gene match: 7. The germline V gene encodes CDR1 SGHAT and CDR2 FQDESV (reference sequence). CDR3 DNA sequence: TGTGCCAGCAGCCGCACAGGGGTCCCCTCCTACGAGCAGTACTTC. Encoded protein: CASSRTGVPSYEQYF.

The chain has TRBV6-2 or TRBV6-3 and TRBJ1-1, with D possibly TRBD1 on 5 matching bases. The V end was cut by 2 bases, the J end by 1 base, with 8 bases between. CDR1 and CDR2 (germline): MNHEY, SVGEGT. This CDR3 has 14 amino acids. The CDR3 coding sequence is TGTGCCAGCAGTTACGTTACAGGGAACACTGAAGCTTTCTTT. Protein sequence: CASSYVTGNTEAFF.

The chain uses TRBV2 and TRBJ1-5, with 10 bases identical to TRBD1. Germline CDR1 SNHLY, CDR2 FYNNEI. The CDR3 sequence is 15 residues long. J gave up 2 bases and V 4 bases, and 2 bases lay outside the gene matches. The CDR3 DNA sequence: TGTGCCAGCAGTGGAGGGACAGGGGGCAATCAGCCCCAGCATTTT. Protein product: CASSGGTGGNQPQHF.

As regards this clone: The identical CDR3 is also encoded by other nucleotide sequences in the sample. The chain employs TRBV5-4 and TRBJ2-2; unclear D gene. Trimming removed 0 bases from V and 6 bases from J, with 6 bases in between. The germline CDR1 and CDR2 sequences are SGHNT and YYREEE (reference sequence). CDR3 length equals 13 residues. The CDR3 nucleotides are TGTGCCAGCAGCTTGGTGTCGGCCGGGGAGCTGTTTTTT. Translating it yields CASSLVSAGELFF.